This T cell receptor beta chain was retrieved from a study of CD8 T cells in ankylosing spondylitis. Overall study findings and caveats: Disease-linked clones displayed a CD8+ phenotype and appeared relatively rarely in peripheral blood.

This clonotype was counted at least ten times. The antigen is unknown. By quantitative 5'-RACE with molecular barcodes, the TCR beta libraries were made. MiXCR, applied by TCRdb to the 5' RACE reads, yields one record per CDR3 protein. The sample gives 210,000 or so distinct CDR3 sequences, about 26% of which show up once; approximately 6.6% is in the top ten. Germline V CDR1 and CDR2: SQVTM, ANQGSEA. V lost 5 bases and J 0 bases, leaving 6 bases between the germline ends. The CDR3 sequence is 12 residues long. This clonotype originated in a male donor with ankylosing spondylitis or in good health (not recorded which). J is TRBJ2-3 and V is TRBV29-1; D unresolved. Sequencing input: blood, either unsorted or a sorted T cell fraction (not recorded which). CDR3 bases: TGCAGCGTTTCGGAGAGCACAGATACGCAGTATTTT. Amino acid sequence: CSVSESTDTQYF.